These 22 T cell receptor beta chains share one sample of origin, sequenced in a study of T cell repertoires and HLA-DP antigens. The antigens these receptors bind are not known. Here immunoSEQ multiplex PCR was the method, and the copy in TCRdb shows in-frame clones only, minus some. The top ten clones hold about 1.8% of a sample with 85,000 to 90,000 clones, roughly nine tenths of them seen once. Sequencing used CD4+ T cells from PBMCs. These receptors were collected from a man between 45 and 60 years old in good health and CMV-seronegative.

The rearrangement uses TRBV11-3 and TRBJ1-5, with TRBD1 matching 9 bases. The germline V gene has CDR1 SGHNT and CDR2 YENEEA. The CDR3 has 16 residues. V lost 5 bases, J lost 6 bases, and 11 bases stayed unmatched. CDR3 coding DNA: TGTGCCAGCAGCGCCTCCGGGACAGGGATACCTCAGCCCCAGCATTTT. It is translated as CASSASGTGIPQPQHF.

The rearrangement uses TRBV6-1 and TRBJ1-1, with D uncertain. V shed 1 base and J shed 1 base, with 10 bases lying between them. Looked up from germline, CDR1 is MNHNS and CDR2 is SASEGT. The CDR3 sequence is 15 residues long. The DNA of the CDR3 is TGTGCCAGCAGTGAAGGGGAAACAAGGAACACTGAAGCTTTCTTT. Amino acid sequence: CASSEGETRNTEAFF.

The rearrangement uses TRBV29-1 and TRBJ2-1; 9 bases fit TRBD1. CDR3 length equals 12 residues. V was clipped by 6 bases and J by 7 bases; unmatched bases: 4. CDR1 SQVTM and CDR2 ANQGSEA come from the germline V gene. The CDR3 DNA follows: TGCAGCGTGCGGACAGGGGAGAATGAGCAGTTCTTC. Translated: CSVRTGENEQFF.

V and J are TRBV4-2 and TRBJ1-6; 7 bases are shared with TRBD1. The CDR3 has 16 amino acids. Looked up from germline, CDR1 is LGHNA and CDR2 is YNFKEQ. The trim removed 0 bases at V and 10 bases at J, leaving 9 bases unmatched. DNA for the CDR3: TGTGCCAGCAGCCAAGATTACCCCAGGGGGAGATCACCCCTCCACTTT. Translated, it gives CASSQDYPRGRSPLHF.

V and J are TRBV6-5 and TRBJ1-1; D is undetermined. The CDR3 is made up of 13 amino acids. CDR1 MNHEY and CDR2 SVGAGI come from the germline V gene. Trimming took off 2 bases at V and 1 base at J, with 5 bases between the two ends. The CDR3 bases are TGTGCCAGCAGTTACGAGGGGAACACTGAAGCTTTCTTT. Its translation: CASSYEGNTEAFF.

The chain joins TRBV7-9 to TRBJ2-4, with 8 bases that match TRBD2. The CDR3 has 16 amino acids. The V and J ends lost 5 bases and 4 bases, in that order; junction bases with no gene match: 10. CDR1 SEHNR and CDR2 FQNEAQ come from the germline V gene (reference sequence). The CDR3 protein is CASSPGIAGGKNIQYF. The CDR3 DNA reads TGTGCCAGCAGCCCCGGCATTGCGGGAGGTAAAAACATTCAGTACTTC.

This clone was recorded once. The chain joins TRBV27 to TRBJ2-3; 11 bases line up with TRBD1. The junction had 9 bases not matched to a gene; V was cut back by 5 bases and J by 5 bases. The V gene's germline CDR1 is MNHEY and CDR2 SMNVEV (reference sequence). This CDR3 has 16 amino acids. CDR3 sequence: CASSKTGTGGRDTQYF. CDR3 bases: TGTGCCAGCAGTAAGACCGGGACAGGGGGGAGAGATACGCAGTATTTT.

The chain combines TRBV19 with TRBJ1-5; TRBD1 is a possible D gene (6 bases). Germline values: CDR1 LNHDA, CDR2 SQIVND (reference sequence). Trimming stripped 6 bases from V and 6 bases from J, with 9 bases between. This CDR3 has 12 residues. The CDR3 loop is CASRQGGQPQHF. DNA for the CDR3: TGTGCCAGTAGACAGGGTGGTCAGCCCCAGCATTTT.

This clone was observed a single time. The rearrangement joins TRBV28 to TRBJ2-7; 7 nucleotides align to TRBD2. CDR1 and CDR2 (germline): MDHEN, SYDVKM. This CDR3 has 15 amino acids. The trim removed 3 bases at V and 4 bases at J, leaving 9 bases unmatched. CDR3 region: CASSFVSRGLYEQYF. In DNA form, the CDR3 reads TGTGCCAGCAGTTTCGTGTCGAGGGGACTATACGAGCAGTACTTC.

A single count supports this clone. The gene calls are TRBV5-1 and TRBJ2-5, with TRBD2 matching 10 bases. The CDR3 has 15 amino acids. CDR1 and CDR2 (germline): SGHRS, YFSETQ. Trimming removed 1 base from V and 3 bases from J; junction bases left unmatched: 3. The CDR3 DNA follows: TGCGCCAGCAGCTTGACTAGCGGGACGGAAGAGACCCAGTACTTC. Amino acids: CASSLTSGTEETQYF.

The chain employs TRBV18 and TRBJ2-1; D is unclear. Per germline, CDR1 KGHSH and CDR2 LQKENI. The V gene lost 3 bases and the J gene lost 5 bases, with 5 bases spanning the gap. The length of the CDR3 is 12 residues. The CDR3 reads CASSPPNNEQFF. In DNA, the CDR3 is TGTGCCAGCTCACCTCCGAACAATGAGCAGTTCTTC. Drawing the rest from reference TRBV18 and TRBJ2-1, the complete variable domain is NAGVMQNPRHLVRRRGQEARLRCSPMKGHSHVYWYRQLPEEGLKFMVYLQKENIIDESGMPKERFSAEFPKEGPSILRIQQVVRGDSAAYFCASSPPNNEQFFGPGTRLTVL.

This clone was observed a few times. The rearrangement links TRBV7-6 to TRBJ2-5; D gene unclear. With 5 bases removed from V and 2 bases from J, the gap between germline ends came to 12 bases. The CDR3 runs to 14 residues. Germline-derived CDR1 and CDR2 are SGHVS and FNYEAQ. CDR3 residues: CASSPWADQETQYF. DNA for the CDR3: TGTGCCAGCAGCCCTTGGGCGGATCAAGAGACCCAGTACTTC.

The DNA for the CDR3 is TGTGCCAGCAGCTTATCTCTTCGAACTGGAAACACCATATATTTT. It yields the protein CASSLSLRTGNTIYF. The rearrangement joins TRBV7-9 to TRBJ1-3; D not certain. The V end lost 2 bases, the J end lost 2 bases, and 10 bases lay between the germline ends. Germline values: CDR1 SEHNR, CDR2 FQNEAQ (reference sequence). This CDR3 is built from 15 residues.

V and J are TRBV18 and TRBJ1-1, with 10 bases identical to TRBD1. This CDR3 has 16 residues. V was pared by 6 bases and J by 0 bases, with 7 bases of the junction left unmatched. CDR1 KGHSH and CDR2 LQKENI come from the germline V gene. CDR3 in DNA: TGTGCCAGCTCCGCCGGGACAGGGGCGGTGAACACTGAAGCTTTCTTT. This translates into CASSAGTGAVNTEAFF.

The gene calls are TRBV4-1 and TRBJ1-3, with 10 bases matching TRBD1. In germline, CDR1 is MGHRA, CDR2 YSYEKL. V shed 3 bases and J 0 bases; nucleotides not matched to a gene: 5. The CDR3 is 17 amino acids. CDR3 protein: CASSQRTGGLSGNTIYF. CDR3 nucleotides: TGCGCCAGCAGCCAGCGGACAGGGGGACTCTCTGGAAACACCATATATTTT.

The rearrangement joins TRBV29-1 to TRBJ2-1; no clear D gene. The CDR3 consists of 12 residues. V shed 0 bases and J shed 6 bases, with 6 bases lying between them. CDR1 SQVTM and CDR2 ANQGSEA come from the germline V gene. CDR3 coding DNA: TGCAGCGTTGAAGAGTTGACCAATGAGCAGTTCTTC. Its protein product is CSVEELTNEQFF.

The V gene is TRBV30, the J gene TRBJ1-5; TRBD1 aligns across 7 bases. Per the germline V gene, CDR1 is GTSNPN and CDR2 is SVGIG (reference sequence). Losses at the gene ends were 5 bases for V and 0 bases for J; bases not matched to a gene: 1. The CDR3 length is 13 residues. The CDR3 sequence is CAWGTDSNQPQHF. The CDR3 DNA reads TGTGCCTGGGGGACAGATAGCAATCAGCCCCAGCATTTT.

This clone showed up just a few times. CDR3 DNA: TGTGCCTGGATAGGCCGGGCGGGGAGGTCACCCCTCCACTTT. Protein sequence: CAWIGRAGRSPLHF. The gene calls are TRBV30 and TRBJ1-6; D is undetermined. With 4 bases removed from V and 10 bases from J, the gap between germline ends came to 17 bases. The CDR3 contains 14 residues. Germline V gene data show CDR1 as GTSNPN and CDR2 as SVGIG (reference sequence).

The rearrangement uses TRBV7-2 and TRBJ2-3; TRBD2 agrees at 16 bases. The CDR3 is made up of 19 amino acids. Per germline, CDR1 SGHTA and CDR2 FQGNSA. With V trimmed by 5 bases and J by 2 bases, 10 bases remained unmatched. The CDR3 loop is CASSQTGLAGGSPTDTQYF. The DNA for the CDR3 is TGTGCCAGCAGCCAGACGGGACTAGCGGGGGGGTCCCCCACAGATACGCAGTATTTT.

The genes are TRBV6-5 and TRBJ1-2; possible D gene TRBD1, 5 bases. V was clipped by 2 bases and J by 2 bases, with 15 bases between them. The CDR3 is 16 amino acids. Per the germline V gene, CDR1 is MNHEY and CDR2 is SVGAGI. CDR3 DNA sequence: TGTGCCAGCAGTTACATTGGGGGACGGAAAAACTATGGCTACACCTTC. Protein sequence: CASSYIGGRKNYGYTF.

The DNA of the CDR3 is TGTGCCAGCAGCCTCCGGTTAGCGGGGGGGCGGGATACGCAGTATTTT. Its translation: CASSLRLAGGRDTQYF. The V gene is TRBV7-2, the J gene TRBJ2-3; the match to TRBD2 covers 11 bases. After removal of 5 bases from V and 6 bases from J, the junction contained 10 bases not matched to a gene. Per germline, CDR1 SGHTA and CDR2 FQGNSA. There are 16 residues in the CDR3.

The CDR3 region is CASSPRGSRGTGELFF. CDR3 sequence (DNA): TGTGCCAGCAGTCCCCGGGGCTCTCGGGGCACCGGGGAGCTGTTTTTT. This chain uses TRBV2 with TRBJ2-2; D might be TRBD1 or TRBD2, each matching 5 bases. V gave up 5 bases and J gave up 4 bases, with 17 bases separating them. The CDR3 length is 16 residues. The V gene's germline CDR1 is SNHLY and CDR2 FYNNEI. The full variable domain, in which reference TRBV2 and TRBJ2-2 provide the parts outside the CDR3, is EPEVTQTPSHQVTQMGQEVILRCVPISNHLYFYWYRQILGQKVEFLVSFYNNEISEKSEIFDDQFSVERPDGSNFTLKIRSTKLEDSAMYFCASSPRGSRGTGELFFGEGSRLTVL.